This T cell receptor beta chain was sequenced in a study of blood T cell repertoires in COVID-19. Study at large: The study drew acute and convalescent COVID-19 samples from the United States, Italy and Spain. T cells, B-cell-depleted T cells, or PBMCs provided the cDNA or gDNA that served as material.

Method: immunoSEQ multiplex PCR; TCRdb's copy keeps in-frame clones and lacks some. The sample includes around 200,000 clones, 86% seen only once; the top ten take more than 4%. Germline trimming cut 3 bases from V and 3 bases from J; bases unmatched to any gene: 8. The CDR3 contains 15 residues. CDR1 is MGHDK and CDR2 is SYGVNS in the germline V gene. The V call is TRBV25-1, the J call TRBJ2-7; 7 nucleotides align to TRBD1. Sequenced material: PBMCs or T cells enriched from blood (not recorded which). The receptor's source is a woman aged 25 to 39 who had been exposed to COVID-19. The CDR3 coding sequence is TGTGCCAGCAGTGACCCCGGAGACAGGGTCTACGAGCAGTACTTC. This encodes CASSDPGDRVYEQYF.